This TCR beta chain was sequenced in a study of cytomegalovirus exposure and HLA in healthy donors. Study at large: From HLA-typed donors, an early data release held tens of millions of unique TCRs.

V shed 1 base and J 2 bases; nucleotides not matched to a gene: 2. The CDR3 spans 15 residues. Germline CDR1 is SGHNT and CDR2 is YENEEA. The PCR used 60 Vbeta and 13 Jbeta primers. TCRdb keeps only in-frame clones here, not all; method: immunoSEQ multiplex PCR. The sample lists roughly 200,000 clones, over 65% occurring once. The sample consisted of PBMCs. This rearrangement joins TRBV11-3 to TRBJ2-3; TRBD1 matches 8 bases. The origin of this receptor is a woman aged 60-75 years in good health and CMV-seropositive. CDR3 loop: CASSLGTGYTDTQYF. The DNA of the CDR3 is TGTGCCAGCAGCTTAGGGACAGGGTACACAGATACGCAGTATTTT.